This TCR beta chain originates from a study of post-analysis software for immune sequencing data. Study in general: Relapsing-remitting, secondary progressive and progressive-relapsing multiple sclerosis were all included among the disease courses.

Comments on this clonotype: Its antigen is still unknown.

Findings and limits, study-wide: Those samples that were prepared in the same batch co-clustered strongly by F measure. In patients, about five TRBV segments were more frequent than in controls, with TRBV5-6, TRBV5-1 and TRBV20-1 among them. When compared against controls, multiple sclerosis patients showed significantly lower normalized Chao1 diversity.

Trimming left V 5 bases short and J 0 bases short, with 8 bases between. From germline, CDR1 is SEHNR and CDR2 FQNEAQ (reference sequence). The CDR3 runs 14 residues. Unique molecular identifiers were built into the TCR beta cDNA libraries. TCRdb ran MiXCR on the PCR reads and lists one entry per CDR3 protein. The profile shows over 150,000 distinct CDR3 sequences, 25% to 35% of them singletons. The sequence was collected from a girl aged 5-17 years with multiple sclerosis. Sequenced input: blood. The chain couples TRBV7-9 to TRBJ1-5; D unclear. The CDR3: CASSPYFSNQPQHF. DNA of the CDR3: TGTGCCAGCAGCCCATACTTTAGCAATCAGCCCCAGCATTTT.